The 8 T cell receptor beta chains reported below all come from one sample, sequenced in a study of blood T cell repertoires in COVID-19. Generated by immunoSEQ multiplex PCR, the TCRdb table keeps only in-frame clones and is missing some. This table holds 37,000 or so clones, approximately 91% found once. Material for sequencing was peripheral blood. The receptors stem from a man aged 55 to 69 with active COVID-19.

A note on this clone: The same CDR3 also results from other DNA sequences found in this sample. V is TRBV7-3 and J is TRBJ2-7; a possible D gene is TRBD1 (5 bases). Germline assignment: CDR1 SGHTA and CDR2 FQGTGA. V was cut by 5 bases and J by 2 bases, with 10 bases left in between. The CDR3 consists of 13 residues. The CDR3 region is CASSLDRAYEQYF. Here the CDR3 DNA reads TGTGCCAGCAGCCTAGACAGAGCCTACGAGCAGTACTTC.

This sequence joins TRBV3-1 (or the pseudogene TRBV3-2) and TRBJ2-1, with 9 bases identical to TRBD2. CDR3 length equals 19 residues. Trimming took 0 bases from V and 8 from J; bases not matched to a gene: 17. Germline values: CDR1 LGHDT, CDR2 YNNKEL (reference sequence). CDR3 nucleotide sequence: TGTGCCAGCAGCCAAGAGATGGGGTATAGCGGGAGTGATATAGATGAGCAGTTCTTC. Translating gives CASSQEMGYSGSDIDEQFF.

The chain uses TRBV30 and TRBJ1-2; D unresolved. CDR1 and CDR2 (germline): GTSNPN, SVGIG (reference sequence). V shed 1 base and J shed 5 bases, with 11 bases lying between them. This CDR3 is built from 13 residues. For the CDR3, the DNA is TGTGCCTGGAGTGCGCGGGGTGGATATGGCTACACCTTC. This codes for CAWSARGGYGYTF.

The chain employs TRBV5-4 and TRBJ1-6; perhaps TRBD1 as D (5 bases). Germline values: CDR1 SGHNT, CDR2 YYREEE (reference sequence). The CDR3 covers 15 residues. V lost 4 bases to trimming and J lost 4 bases, with 12 bases between them. The CDR3 bases are TGTGCCAGCAGCGCCGCTGGACATTATAATTCACCCCTCCACTTT. The encoded protein is CASSAAGHYNSPLHF.

The V call is TRBV9, the J call TRBJ2-3; 9 bases are a match to TRBD1. After removal of 3 bases from V and 1 base from J, the junction contained 3 bases not matched to a gene. In germline, CDR1 is SGDLS, CDR2 YYNGEE. This CDR3 has 15 residues. This CDR3 reads CASSDRTGGTDTQYF. The CDR3 DNA sequence: TGTGCCAGCAGCGACAGGACAGGGGGCACAGATACGCAGTATTTT.

The genes are TRBV7-9 and TRBJ2-1; 11 nucleotides align to TRBD2. Germline V CDR1 and CDR2: SEHNR, FQNEAQ (reference sequence). J lost 2 bases, V lost 5 bases, and 5 bases had no gene match. The CDR3 runs 16 residues. CDR3 nucleotides: TGTGCCAGCAGCGAGACTAGCGGGACCGCCTACAATGAGCAGTTCTTC. Residues: CASSETSGTAYNEQFF.

This clone was seen only a few times. The chain has TRBV27 and TRBJ2-7, with a weak D call TRBD2 (6 bases). The germline V gene has CDR1 MNHEY and CDR2 SMNVEV (reference sequence). V was trimmed by 10 bases and J by 3 bases, leaving 19 bases between them. The CDR3 loop spans 14 amino acids. CDR3 in amino acids: CATAPLDGSYEQYF. The CDR3, as DNA: TGTGCCACCGCCCCCCTCGACGGGAGCTACGAGCAGTACTTC.

This clone appeared once. The V and J genes are TRBV7-6 and TRBJ2-7, with 11 bases lining up with TRBD2. This CDR3 is 20 amino acids long. Germline CDR1 SGHVS, CDR2 FNYEAQ. J lost 4 bases, V lost 1 base, and 18 bases had no gene match. CDR3 sequence reads: CASSLVGTSGLKLGWYEQYF. CDR3 in DNA: TGTGCCAGCAGCTTAGTGGGGACTAGCGGTCTCAAGCTAGGGTGGTACGAGCAGTACTTC.